This entry features one TCR beta chain sequence. What it recognizes is unknown. This specimen belongs to a study of PD-1 blockade in classical Hodgkin lymphoma. Study details: Treatment was intravenous nivolumab, 3 mg/kg every 2 weeks, until progression.

Study outcomes and limitations: Significant TCR diversity gains by C4D1 occurred in CD4+ but not CD8+ cells.

Every patient had relapsed following autologous stem cell transplantation, and cohorts differed in brentuximab vedotin exposure. Sequencing was performed with immunoSEQ multiplex PCR; in TCRdb, only in-frame clones are kept and a portion is missing. The top ten hold about 2.7% of the sample, which has roughly 81,000 clones, around nine tenths seen once. Sequencing used peripheral blood mononuclear cells (PBMCs), obtained before the second cycle of nivolumab. This TCR derives from a human donor with classical Hodgkin lymphoma.

CDR3 amino acids: CASSQAPVAVGEQFF. DNA of the CDR3: TGTGCCAGCAGTCAGGCTCCCGTAGCCGTTGGTGAGCAGTTCTTC. The genes are TRBV27 and TRBJ2-1; D call uncertain. The CDR3 totals 15 residues. V was clipped by 5 bases and J by 9 bases, with 20 bases between them. The germline gives CDR1 MNHEY, CDR2 SMNVEV (reference sequence).